The 20 T cell receptor beta chains below all came from one sample that was sequenced in a study of Graves' ophthalmopathy and Graves' hyperthyroidism. Amplification targeted the TCR beta CDR3 regions, with RNA transcripts as the source material. Second-round multiplex PCR came after first-round RT-PCR with HTBI primers. Using its own MiXCR run on the multiplex PCR reads, TCRdb lists one record per CDR3 protein. The sample includes around 340,000 distinct CDR3 sequences, roughly 15% of them seen just once. The sample taken for sequencing was peripheral blood. The receptors come from an adult man with Graves' ophthalmopathy.

This clonotype was observed a few times. This chain joins TRBV18 and TRBJ2-5; 7 bases agree with TRBD2. Trimming removed 3 bases from V and 5 bases from J; junction bases left unmatched: 9. The CDR3 consists of 15 residues. Germline-derived CDR1 and CDR2 are KGHSH and LQKENI. The CDR3 sequence: CASSPAVGLDETQYF. CDR3 coding DNA: TGTGCCAGCTCACCGGCGGTAGGACTAGACGAGACCCAGTACTTC. Together with reference TRBV18 and TRBJ2-5, the CDR3 gives the full variable domain: NAGVMQNPRHLVRRRGQEARLRCSPMKGHSHVYWYRQLPEEGLKFMVYLQKENIIDESGMPKERFSAEFPKEGPSILRIQQVVRGDSAAYFCASSPAVGLDETQYFGPGTRLLVL.

This clonotype has at least ten counts. The V gene is TRBV19, the J gene TRBJ2-7, with 9 bases matching TRBD2. J lost 0 bases, V lost 4 bases, and 4 bases had no gene match. This CDR3 is built from 15 residues. Germline CDR1 is LNHDA and CDR2 is SQIVND (reference sequence). The CDR3 nucleotides are TGTGCCAGTAGTAGAACTAGCGGGCTCTCCTACGAGCAGTACTTC. Protein: CASSRTSGLSYEQYF. Full variable domain (missing parts from reference TRBV19 and TRBJ2-7): DGGITQSPKYLFRKEGQNVTLSCEQNLNHDAMYWYRQDPGQGLRLIYYSQIVNDFQKGDIAEGYSVSREKKESFPLTVTSAQKNPTAFYLCASSRTSGLSYEQYFGPGTRLTVT.

This clonotype was counted between two and nine times. The gene calls are TRBV7-2 and TRBJ2-5, with D unclear. In germline, CDR1 is SGHTA, CDR2 FQGNSA. The CDR3 has 16 amino acids. V lost 6 bases and J 0 bases, leaving 17 bases between the germline ends. The chain's CDR3 is CASSASRLGYQETQYF. CDR3 sequence (DNA): TGTGCCAGCAGTGCAAGCCGACTTGGGTACCAAGAGACCCAGTACTTC. The entire variable domain, with the rest obtained from reference TRBV7-2 and TRBJ2-5, is as follows: GAGVSQSPSNKVTEKGKDVELRCDPISGHTALYWYRQSLGQGLEFLIYFQGNSAPDKSGLPSDRFSAERTGGSVSTLTIQRTQQEDSAVYLCASSASRLGYQETQYFGPGTRLLVL.

This clonotype has ten or more counts. The chain links TRBV4-3 to TRBJ1-2, with TRBD1 as a possible D gene (6 bases). The CDR3 consists of 18 residues. V was trimmed by 2 bases and J by 3 bases, leaving 22 bases between them. Germline values: CDR1 LGHNA, CDR2 YSLEER. The CDR3 DNA reads TGCGCCAGCAGCCAACTATATTTGGGGGACACCTCTCACTATGGCTACACCTTC. This codes for CASSQLYLGDTSHYGYTF.

This clonotype was observed many times. J is TRBJ1-2 and V is TRBV7-9; tentatively, D is TRBD1 (5 bases). Germline CDR1 reads SEHNR; CDR2 reads FQNEAQ (reference sequence). The CDR3 contains 14 residues. Trimming removed 4 bases at V and 0 bases at J, with 9 bases between. The CDR3 bases are TGTGCCAGCAGCTGGGACGGAGCTAACTATGGCTACACCTTC. Protein sequence: CASSWDGANYGYTF.

This clonotype occurred many times. The chain employs TRBV19 and TRBJ1-5; unclear D gene. With 2 bases removed from V and 0 bases from J, the gap between germline ends came to 8 bases. Per the germline V gene, CDR1 is LNHDA and CDR2 is SQIVND (reference sequence). The length of the CDR3 is 15 residues. In DNA form, the CDR3 reads TGTGCCAGTAGTATATTAAGCTATAGCAATCAGCCCCAGCATTTT. Translated, it gives CASSILSYSNQPQHF.

This clonotype showed up many times. The J gene is TRBJ1-1, the V gene TRBV2, with D uncertain. CDR3 length equals 14 residues. The germline gives CDR1 SNHLY, CDR2 FYNNEI. V was clipped by 1 base and J by 6 bases, with 12 bases between them. The CDR3 DNA is TGTGCCAGCAGTGAAGGCAGAGGATCATCTGAAGCTTTCTTT. This encodes CASSEGRGSSEAFF.

Many counts were recorded for this clonotype. The chain uses TRBV7-4 and TRBJ2-7; TRBD2 aligns across 12 bases. V lost 6 bases to trimming and J lost 4 bases; unmatched junction nucleotides: 13. The CDR3 has 17 amino acids. Germline lookup yields CDR1 SGHVT and CDR2 SQSDAQ. CDR3 region: CASSRTIGLAGPYEQYF. In DNA form, the CDR3 reads TGTGCCAGCAGTCGGACTATCGGACTAGCGGGACCGTACGAGCAGTACTTC.

This clonotype was picked up many times. The chain employs TRBV7-3 and TRBJ2-5; 7 nucleotides agree with TRBD2. CDR3 length equals 15 residues. CDR1 SGHTA and CDR2 FQGTGA come from the germline V gene. V lost 5 bases and J lost 5; bases outside the gene matches: 11. The CDR3 DNA sequence: TGTGCCAGCAGCCGGGGGACTACGGCGGATGAGACCCAGTACTTC. The encoded protein is CASSRGTTADETQYF.

In its sample, this clonotype was seen many times. The chain employs TRBV7-2 and TRBJ2-5; the D gene is possibly TRBD1 (6 bases). The V gene lost 1 base and the J gene lost 2 bases, with 11 bases spanning the gap. Per germline, CDR1 SGHTA and CDR2 FQGNSA. The CDR3 has 15 residues. This chain's CDR3 is CASSLGTGLQETQYF. In DNA form, the CDR3 reads TGTGCCAGCAGCTTAGGTACAGGGCTTCAAGAGACCCAGTACTTC.

About this clonotype: The junction shows a germline mismatch at one end, possibly a read error. This chain connects TRBV27 to TRBJ1-2, with a tentative D call TRBD1 (6 bases). The V gene's germline CDR1 is MNHEY and CDR2 SMNVEV (reference sequence). This CDR3 region has 14 residues. In DNA form, the CDR3 reads TGTGCCAGCAGATTGGAAGGGGGTAACTATGGCTACAACTTC. This codes for CASRLEGGNYGYNF.

Notes on this clonotype: This clone may be a read error of a much larger clone one base away. The chain uses TRBV6-1 and TRBJ1-6, with D tentatively TRBD1 (5 bases). Germline values: CDR1 MNHNS, CDR2 SASEGT. The CDR3 extends over 16 amino acids. In DNA form, the CDR3 reads TGTGCCAGCAGTCGTCTACAGGAACTCTATAATCCACCCCTCCACTTT. Its protein is CASSRLQELYNPPLHF.

This clonotype was detected ten times or more. J is TRBJ1-1 and V is TRBV24-1; the match to TRBD1 covers 8 bases. The germline gives CDR1 KGHDR, CDR2 SFDVKD. Trimming cost V 4 bases and J 6 bases; bases outside gene matches: 3. The CDR3 consists of 13 residues. The CDR3: CATSETQGAEAFF. In DNA, the CDR3 is TGTGCCACCAGTGAGACACAGGGGGCTGAAGCTTTCTTT.

This clonotype occurred many times. The gene calls are TRBV11-3 and TRBJ2-6, with D possibly matching TRBD1 (6 bases). The CDR3 sequence is 17 residues long. V was cut by 5 bases and J by 0 bases, with 14 bases left in between. Germline V CDR1 and CDR2: SGHNT, YENEEA. The CDR3 DNA reads TGTGCCAGCAGCCGGGACATTTCAAGCTCTGGGGCCAACGTCCTGACTTTC. Translation: CASSRDISSSGANVLTF. Variable domain in full (rest from reference TRBV11-3 and TRBJ2-6): EAGVVQSPRYKIIEKKQPVAFWCNPISGHNTLYWYLQNLGQGPELLIRYENEEAVDDSQLPKDRFSAERLKGVDSTLKIQPAELGDSAVYLCASSRDISSSGANVLTFGAGSRLTVL.

Many counts were recorded for this clonotype. V gene TRBV28 combines with J gene TRBJ1-5; D ambiguous. The CDR3 spans 16 residues. V gave up 2 bases and J gave up 2 bases, with 13 bases separating them. CDR1 and CDR2 from the germline V gene are MDHEN and SYDVKM. CDR3 DNA sequence: TGTGCCAGCAGTTTAGGTTTGGGGAGGGGCAATCAGCCCCAGCATTTT. It encodes CASSLGLGRGNQPQHF. Full variable domain (outside the CDR3, taken from reference TRBV28 and TRBJ1-5): DVKVTQSSRYLVKRTGEKVFLECVQDMDHENMFWYRQDPGLGLRLIYFSYDVKMKEKGDIPEGYSVSREKKERFSLILESASTNQTSMYLCASSLGLGRGNQPQHFGDGTRLSIL.

This clonotype was detected ten times or more. The chain couples TRBV7-2 to TRBJ1-2; TRBD1 is a possible D gene (5 bases). CDR1 and CDR2 (germline): SGHTA, FQGNSA. Trimming removed 1 base at V and 8 bases at J, with 17 bases between. The CDR3 extends over 15 amino acids. The CDR3 sequence is CASSLGAWDLKGYTF. CDR3 bases: TGTGCCAGCAGCTTAGGAGCCTGGGACTTGAAGGGCTACACCTTC.

This clonotype was seen ten or more times. The J gene is TRBJ1-3, the V gene TRBV12-3 or TRBV12-4; no firm D call. CDR3 length: 15 residues. Trimming removed 2 bases from V and 0 bases from J, with 8 bases in between. This CDR3 is CASSLTESSGNTIYF. DNA of the CDR3: TGTGCCAGCAGTTTAACGGAAAGCTCTGGAAACACCATATATTTT.

The CDR3 loop is CASSKGLAGDEQYF. As DNA, the CDR3 is TGTGCCAGCAGCAAGGGGCTAGCGGGAGACGAGCAGTACTTC. This chain connects TRBV7-9 to TRBJ2-7; 10 nucleotides match TRBD2. After removal of 5 bases from V and 5 bases from J, the junction contained 6 bases not matched to a gene. The CDR3 consists of 14 residues. CDR1 and CDR2 (germline): SEHNR, FQNEAQ (reference sequence).

This clonotype occurred many times. V gene TRBV20-1 combines with J gene TRBJ1-2; perhaps TRBD1 as D (5 bases). Deletions cut 3 bases from V and 3 bases from J, with 11 bases between. There are 13 residues in the CDR3. Germline CDR1 DFQATT, CDR2 SNEGSKA (reference sequence). The CDR3: CSASGTRDYGYTF. CDR3 DNA sequence: TGCAGTGCTAGTGGGACCAGGGACTATGGCTACACCTTC.

This clonotype was counted many times. The chain combines TRBV2 with TRBJ1-1; D gene unclear. V was trimmed by 6 bases and J by 7 bases, leaving 9 bases between them. The CDR3 has 11 residues. Germline-derived CDR1 and CDR2 are SNHLY and FYNNEI. The CDR3 here is CASSWTDEAFF. CDR3 coding DNA: TGTGCCAGCAGCTGGACTGATGAAGCTTTCTTT.